The 10 T cell receptor beta chains presented below share a single source sample, sequenced in a study of cytomegalovirus exposure and HLA in healthy donors. Amplification used 60 Vbeta primers and 13 Jbeta primers. Data came from immunoSEQ multiplex PCR; TCRdb stores just in-frame clones and leaves some out. The sample gives around 170,000 clones, 80% of which show up once; approximately 6% is in the top ten. Sequencing was performed on PBMCs. These TCRs come from a man in his forties in good health and CMV-seropositive.

This clone came up a few times. The chain employs TRBV4-1 and TRBJ1-1; TRBD1 agrees at 7 bases. The length of the CDR3 is 16 residues. V gave up 6 bases and J gave up 0 bases; unmatched junction bases: 10. The V gene's germline CDR1 is MGHRA and CDR2 YSYEKL. CDR3 residues: CASRPDRTQMNTEAFF. CDR3 DNA: TGCGCCAGCAGACCGGACAGGACTCAGATGAACACTGAAGCTTTCTTT.

In DNA form, the CDR3 reads TGTGCCAGCAGCTTAGCGCTGAGGGATTCACCCCTCCACTTT. Translated: CASSLALRDSPLHF. The chain links TRBV11-2 to TRBJ1-6, with D unresolved. Germline assignment: CDR1 SGHAT and CDR2 FQNNGV. CDR3 length: 14 amino acids. V shed 1 base and J shed 8 bases, with 9 bases lying between them.

This chain connects TRBV6-5 to TRBJ1-6; D gene unclear. Trimming took off 3 bases at V and 7 bases at J, with 10 bases between the two ends. Germline CDR1 and CDR2: MNHEY and SVGAGI. The CDR3 has 14 residues. The CDR3 nucleotides read TGTGCCAGCAGTTATACGGGAATCAATTCACCCCTCCACTTT. Its translation: CASSYTGINSPLHF.

A note on this clone: The same CDR3 is also encoded by other DNA sequences in this sample. V gene TRBV9 combines with J gene TRBJ2-1, with a weak D call TRBD1 (5 bases). Trimming left V 0 bases short and J 1 base short, with 8 bases between. This CDR3 contains 15 residues. From germline, CDR1 is SGDLS and CDR2 YYNGEE. The CDR3 nucleotides read TGTGCCAGCAGCGTAGGTCAGGGATCCTACAATGAGCAGTTCTTC. Its translation is CASSVGQGSYNEQFF.

This chain links TRBV15 with TRBJ1-5; D call uncertain. Germline V gene data show CDR1 as LNHNV and CDR2 as YYDKDF (reference sequence). This CDR3 comprises 16 residues. Trimming removed 1 base at V and 6 bases at J, with 16 bases between. The CDR3 nucleotides read TGTGCCACCAGCAGAGTCTCCCCCGGCGCGGGTCAGCCCCAGCATTTT. Its translation is CATSRVSPGAGQPQHF.

The sample holds one count of this clone. The CDR3 region has the DNA TGTGCCAGTAGTCCGATAGCGGGGGGGCAAGAGACCCAGTACTTC. As protein: CASSPIAGGQETQYF. The V gene is TRBV19, the J gene TRBJ2-5; 11 bases line up with TRBD2. The V segment lost 5 bases and the J segment 2 bases; nucleotides outside the gene matches: 4. The CDR3 consists of 15 residues. The germline gives CDR1 LNHDA, CDR2 SQIVND (reference sequence). Supplemented by reference TRBV19 and TRBJ2-5, the full variable domain reads DGGITQSPKYLFRKEGQNVTLSCEQNLNHDAMYWYRQDPGQGLRLIYYSQIVNDFQKGDIAEGYSVSREKKESFPLTVTSAQKNPTAFYLCASSPIAGGQETQYFGPGTRLLVL.

V and J are TRBV5-4 and TRBJ2-3, with a possible D match to TRBD1 (6 bases). The CDR3 has 16 residues. Trimming cost V 0 bases and J 0 bases, with 11 bases left between them. From germline, CDR1 is SGHNT and CDR2 YYREEE (reference sequence). CDR3 bases: TGTGCCAGCAGCTTGGGTCAGGGGTTTAGCACAGATACGCAGTATTTT. This translates into CASSLGQGFSTDTQYF.

The chain links TRBV10-3 to TRBJ1-3; no clear D gene. This CDR3 is 18 amino acids long. V was shortened by 0 bases and J by 4 bases, with 19 bases between the two germline ends. Germline assignment: CDR1 ENHRY and CDR2 SYGVKD. Here the CDR3 reads CAISESAGKGSAGNTIYF. The CDR3 region has the DNA TGTGCCATCAGTGAGTCAGCGGGGAAGGGCAGTGCGGGAAACACCATATATTTT.

This clone was counted only a few times. The chain employs TRBV7-2 and TRBJ1-5; 7 bases are a match to TRBD1. Germline assignment: CDR1 SGHTA and CDR2 FQGNSA. The CDR3 contains 14 residues. V shed 1 base and J 6 bases; nucleotides not matched to a gene: 3. The CDR3 loop is CASSLEAGGQPQHF. CDR3 in DNA: TGTGCCAGCAGCTTAGAGGCAGGGGGTCAGCCCCAGCATTTT.

In this sample, this clone turned up once. This sequence joins TRBV28 and TRBJ2-3, with D possibly TRBD1 on 5 matching bases. The CDR3 sequence is 15 residues long. Between the trimmed V and J ends, which lost 2 bases and 8 bases, there was a span of 17 bases. Germline assignment: CDR1 MDHEN and CDR2 SYDVKM. The CDR3 sequence is CASSLEGQGTVTQYF. CDR3 nucleotide sequence: TGTGCCAGCAGTTTAGAAGGCCAGGGAACTGTTACGCAGTATTTT. Together with reference TRBV28 and TRBJ2-3, the CDR3 gives the full variable domain: DVKVTQSSRYLVKRTGEKVFLECVQDMDHENMFWYRQDPGLGLRLIYFSYDVKMKEKGDIPEGYSVSREKKERFSLILESASTNQTSMYLCASSLEGQGTVTQYFGPGTRLTVL.